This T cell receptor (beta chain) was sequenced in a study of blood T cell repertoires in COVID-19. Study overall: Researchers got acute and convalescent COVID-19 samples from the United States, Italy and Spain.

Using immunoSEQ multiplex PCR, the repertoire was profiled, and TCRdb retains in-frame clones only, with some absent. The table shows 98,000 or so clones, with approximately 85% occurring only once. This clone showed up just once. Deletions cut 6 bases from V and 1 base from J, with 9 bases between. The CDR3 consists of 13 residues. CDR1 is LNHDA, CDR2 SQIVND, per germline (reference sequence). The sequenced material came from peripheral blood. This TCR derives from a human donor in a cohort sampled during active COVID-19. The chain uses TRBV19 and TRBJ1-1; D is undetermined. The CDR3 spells CASRREANTEAFF. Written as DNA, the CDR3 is TGTGCCAGTAGAAGGGAGGCGAACACTGAAGCTTTCTTT.